The rows below give T cell receptor beta chains drawn from one sample of a study of cytomegalovirus exposure and HLA in healthy donors. Libraries were prepared by immunoSEQ multiplex PCR; TCRdb keeps only in-frame clonotypes and omits some of them. The sample includes nearly 110,000 clones, 88% of them seen just once. The source material was PBMCs. These receptor sequences come from a woman under 30 in good health and CMV-seropositive. Both conserved end residues are part of each CDR3. The order of the fields is V gene, J gene, CDR3 protein.

V gene: TRBV6-5
J gene: TRBJ1-2
CDR3 protein: CASSYSRDRGYTF

V gene: TRBV12-1
J gene: TRBJ1-1
CDR3 protein: CASSFGVRMNTEAFF

V gene: TRBV7-9
J gene: TRBJ2-2
CDR3 protein: CASSLLAGLHGGELFF

V gene: TRBV7-2
J gene: TRBJ2-5
CDR3 protein: CASSLDRGQETQYF

V gene: TRBV7-9
J gene: TRBJ1-1
CDR3 protein: CASSLGQNTEAFF

V gene: TRBV15
J gene: TRBJ1-2
CDR3 protein: CATSRGGTPSYGYTF

V gene: TRBV29-1
J gene: TRBJ1-4
CDR3 protein: CSAGTGDLVSPGKLFF

V gene: TRBV4-1
J gene: TRBJ1-2
CDR3 protein: CASSQEARGGNYGYTF

V gene: TRBV12-5
J gene: TRBJ1-2
CDR3 protein: CASGLDRTGPGGYTF

V gene: TRBV19
J gene: TRBJ1-2
CDR3 protein: CASRPREDGYTF

V gene: TRBV7-2
J gene: TRBJ1-5
CDR3 protein: CASSDAGARGQPQHF

V gene: TRBV6-5
J gene: TRBJ2-1
CDR3 protein: CASSYSGGSSYNEQFF

V gene: TRBV6-4
J gene: TRBJ1-4
CDR3 protein: CASSEQEATNEKLFF

V gene: TRBV4-2
J gene: TRBJ2-7
CDR3 protein: CASSQDGPLGTRF

V gene: TRBV11-2
J gene: TRBJ2-1
CDR3 protein: CASSFSGQGYEQFF

V gene: TRBV27
J gene: TRBJ1-2
CDR3 protein: CASSLDRGNYGYTF

V gene: TRBV6-5
J gene: TRBJ1-1
CDR3 protein: CASSYEDQGGTEAFF

V gene: TRBV29-1
J gene: TRBJ1-6
CDR3 protein: CSVGDRTNSPLHF

V gene: TRBV5-6
J gene: TRBJ2-2
CDR3 protein: CASSSSRGELFF

V gene: TRBV7-9
J gene: TRBJ1-5
CDR3 protein: CASSLGDMVNQPQHF

V gene: TRBV7-8
J gene: TRBJ1-5
CDR3 protein: CASSLRQVNQPQHF

V gene: TRBV2
J gene: TRBJ2-5
CDR3 protein: CASSEALVLETQYF

V gene: TRBV4-1
J gene: TRBJ1-2
CDR3 protein: CASSQAATGLASGYTF

V gene: TRBV28
J gene: TRBJ1-1
CDR3 protein: CASTPLAGLNTEAFF

V gene: TRBV14
J gene: TRBJ1-6
CDR3 protein: CASSQEGPGMYSPLHF

V gene: TRBV7-8
J gene: TRBJ2-1
CDR3 protein: CASSPFGAGASGEQFF

V gene: TRBV6-6
J gene: TRBJ2-1
CDR3 protein: CASTMSGDYNEQFF

V gene: TRBV6-1
J gene: TRBJ2-1
CDR3 protein: CASSEGSSGDYNEQFF